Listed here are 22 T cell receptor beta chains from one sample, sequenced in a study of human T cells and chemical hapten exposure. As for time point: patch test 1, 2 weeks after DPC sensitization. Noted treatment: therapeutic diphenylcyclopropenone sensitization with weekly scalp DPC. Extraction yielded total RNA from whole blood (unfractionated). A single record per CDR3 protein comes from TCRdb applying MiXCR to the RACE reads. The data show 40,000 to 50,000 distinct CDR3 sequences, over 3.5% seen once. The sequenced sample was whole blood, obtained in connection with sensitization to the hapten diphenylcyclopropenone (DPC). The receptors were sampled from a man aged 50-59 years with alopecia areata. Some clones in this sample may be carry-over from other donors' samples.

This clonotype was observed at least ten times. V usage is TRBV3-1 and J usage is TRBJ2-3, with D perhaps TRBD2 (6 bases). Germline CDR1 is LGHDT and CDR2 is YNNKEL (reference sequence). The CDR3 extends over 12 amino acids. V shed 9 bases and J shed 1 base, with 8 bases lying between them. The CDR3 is CASSSGTDTQYF. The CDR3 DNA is TGTGCCAGTTCTAGCGGCACAGATACGCAGTATTTT.

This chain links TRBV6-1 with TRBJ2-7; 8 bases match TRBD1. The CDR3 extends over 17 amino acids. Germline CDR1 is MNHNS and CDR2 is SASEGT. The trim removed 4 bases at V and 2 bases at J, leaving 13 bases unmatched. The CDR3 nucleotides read TGTGCCAGCAGTGGCTTCACCCGGGACAGGACCACCTACGAGCAGTACTTC. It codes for CASSGFTRDRTTYEQYF.

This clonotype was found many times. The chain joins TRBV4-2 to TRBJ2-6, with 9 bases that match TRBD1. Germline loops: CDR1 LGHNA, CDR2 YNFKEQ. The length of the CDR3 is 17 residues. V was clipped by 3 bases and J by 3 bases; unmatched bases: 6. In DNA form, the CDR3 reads TGTGCCAGCAGCCAGTCTGACAGGGGGAGTGGGGCCAACGTCCTGACTTTC. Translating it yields CASSQSDRGSGANVLTF.

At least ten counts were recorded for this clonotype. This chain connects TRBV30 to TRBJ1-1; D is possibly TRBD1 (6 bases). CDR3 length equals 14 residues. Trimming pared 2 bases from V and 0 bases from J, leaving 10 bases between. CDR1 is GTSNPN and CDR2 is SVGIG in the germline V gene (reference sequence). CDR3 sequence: CAWSRQDLNTEAFF. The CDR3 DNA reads TGTGCCTGGAGTCGACAGGATTTGAACACTGAAGCTTTCTTT.

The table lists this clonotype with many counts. The CDR3 region has the DNA TGCGCCAGCAGCCCCCTTGGCAATGAGCAGTTCTTC. Translating it yields CASSPLGNEQFF. The V and J genes are TRBV4-1 and TRBJ2-1; no firm D call. Looked up from germline, CDR1 is MGHRA and CDR2 is YSYEKL. V dropped 4 bases and J dropped 6 bases, with 7 bases sitting between them. The CDR3 consists of 12 residues.

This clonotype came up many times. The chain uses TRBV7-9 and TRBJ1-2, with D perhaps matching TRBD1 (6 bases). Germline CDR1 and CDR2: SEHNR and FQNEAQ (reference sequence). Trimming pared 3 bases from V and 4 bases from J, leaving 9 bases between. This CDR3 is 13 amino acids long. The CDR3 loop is CASSLDSLYGYTF. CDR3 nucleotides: TGTGCCAGCAGCTTGGACAGTCTCTATGGCTACACCTTC.

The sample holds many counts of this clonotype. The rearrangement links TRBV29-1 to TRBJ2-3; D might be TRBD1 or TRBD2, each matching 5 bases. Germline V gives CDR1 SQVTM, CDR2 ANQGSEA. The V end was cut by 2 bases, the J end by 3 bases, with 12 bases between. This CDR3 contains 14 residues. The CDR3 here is CSVELGWGTDTQYF. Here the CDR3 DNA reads TGCAGCGTTGAATTAGGGTGGGGGACAGATACGCAGTATTTT.

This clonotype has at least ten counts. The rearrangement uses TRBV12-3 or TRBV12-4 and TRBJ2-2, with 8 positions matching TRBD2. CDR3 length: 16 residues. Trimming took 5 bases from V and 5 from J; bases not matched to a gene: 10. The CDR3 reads CASSRTSGGGTGELFF. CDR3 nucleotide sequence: TGTGCCAGCAGTCGTACTAGCGGAGGAGGGACCGGGGAGCTGTTTTTT.

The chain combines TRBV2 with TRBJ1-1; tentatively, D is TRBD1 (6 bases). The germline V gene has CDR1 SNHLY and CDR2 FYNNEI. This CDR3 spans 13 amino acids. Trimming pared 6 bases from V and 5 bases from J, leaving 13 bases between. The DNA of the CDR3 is TGTGCCAGCAGCCTACGGACAGTTACTGAAGCTTTCTTT. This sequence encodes CASSLRTVTEAFF.

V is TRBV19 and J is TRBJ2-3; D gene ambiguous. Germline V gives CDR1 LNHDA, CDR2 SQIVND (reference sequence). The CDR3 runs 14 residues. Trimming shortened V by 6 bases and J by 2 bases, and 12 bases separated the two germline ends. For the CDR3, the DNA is TGTGCCAGTAGAAGGACGGAAAACACAGATACGCAGTATTTT. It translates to CASRRTENTDTQYF.

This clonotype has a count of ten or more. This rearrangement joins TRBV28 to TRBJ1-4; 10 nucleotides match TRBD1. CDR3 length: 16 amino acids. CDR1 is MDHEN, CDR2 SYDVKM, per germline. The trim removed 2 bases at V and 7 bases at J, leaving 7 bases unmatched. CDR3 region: CASSLGGQGHGEKLFF. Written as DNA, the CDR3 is TGTGCCAGCAGTTTAGGGGGACAGGGGCACGGTGAAAAACTGTTTTTT.

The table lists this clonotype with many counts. DNA of the CDR3: TGTGCCAGCTCACCACGGACAGGGGGGAACACCGGGGAGCTGTTTTTT. Translation gives CASSPRTGGNTGELFF. The chain has TRBV18 and TRBJ2-2; TRBD1 agrees at 10 bases. The CDR3 loop spans 16 amino acids. CDR1 and CDR2 from the germline V gene are KGHSH and LQKENI. Trimming took 1 base from V and 1 from J; bases not matched to a gene: 0.

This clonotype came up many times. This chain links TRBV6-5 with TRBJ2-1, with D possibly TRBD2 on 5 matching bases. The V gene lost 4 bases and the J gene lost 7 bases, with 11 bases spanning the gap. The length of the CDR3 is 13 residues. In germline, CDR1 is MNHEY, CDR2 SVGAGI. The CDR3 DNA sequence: TGTGCCAGCAGTTTCGGGATTTCGAATGAGCAGTTCTTC. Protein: CASSFGISNEQFF.

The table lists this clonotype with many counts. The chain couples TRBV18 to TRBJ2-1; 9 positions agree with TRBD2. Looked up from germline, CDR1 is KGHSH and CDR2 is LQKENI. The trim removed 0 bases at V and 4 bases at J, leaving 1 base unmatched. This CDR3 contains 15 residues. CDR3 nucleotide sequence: TGTGCCAGCTCACCACCGACTAGCGGTTACAATGAGCAGTTCTTC. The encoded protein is CASSPPTSGYNEQFF. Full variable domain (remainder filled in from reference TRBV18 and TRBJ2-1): NAGVMQNPRHLVRRRGQEARLRCSPMKGHSHVYWYRQLPEEGLKFMVYLQKENIIDESGMPKERFSAEFPKEGPSILRIQQVVRGDSAAYFCASSPPTSGYNEQFFGPGTRLTVL.

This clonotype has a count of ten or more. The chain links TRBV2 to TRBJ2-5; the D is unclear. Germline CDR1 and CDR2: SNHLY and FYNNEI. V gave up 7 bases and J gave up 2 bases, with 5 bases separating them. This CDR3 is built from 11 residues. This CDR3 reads CASKYQETQYF. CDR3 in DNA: TGTGCCAGCAAGTATCAAGAGACCCAGTACTTC. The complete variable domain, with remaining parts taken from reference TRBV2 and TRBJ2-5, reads EPEVTQTPSHQVTQMGQEVILRCVPISNHLYFYWYRQILGQKVEFLVSFYNNEISEKSEIFDDQFSVERPDGSNFTLKIRSTKLEDSAMYFCASKYQETQYFGPGTRLLVL.

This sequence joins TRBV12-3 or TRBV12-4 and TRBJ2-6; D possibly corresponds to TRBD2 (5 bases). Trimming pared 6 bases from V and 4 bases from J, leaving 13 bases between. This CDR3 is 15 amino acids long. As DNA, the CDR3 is TGTGCCAGCAGAATCGCGGGTACCGGGGCCAACGTCCTGACTTTC. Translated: CASRIAGTGANVLTF.

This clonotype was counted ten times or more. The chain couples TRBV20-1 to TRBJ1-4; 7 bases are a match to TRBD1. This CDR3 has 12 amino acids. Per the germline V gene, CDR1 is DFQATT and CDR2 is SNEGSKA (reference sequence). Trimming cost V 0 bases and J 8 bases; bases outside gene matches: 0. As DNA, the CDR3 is TGCAGTGCTAGAGAGGACAGGGAAAAACTGTTTTTT. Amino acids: CSAREDREKLFF.

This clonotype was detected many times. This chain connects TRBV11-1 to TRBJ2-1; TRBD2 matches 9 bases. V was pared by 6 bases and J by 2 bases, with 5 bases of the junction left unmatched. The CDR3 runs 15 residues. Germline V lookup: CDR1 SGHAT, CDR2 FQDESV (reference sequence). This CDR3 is CASSSGLATYNEQFF. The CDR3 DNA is TGTGCCAGCAGTTCGGGACTAGCAACCTACAATGAGCAGTTCTTC.

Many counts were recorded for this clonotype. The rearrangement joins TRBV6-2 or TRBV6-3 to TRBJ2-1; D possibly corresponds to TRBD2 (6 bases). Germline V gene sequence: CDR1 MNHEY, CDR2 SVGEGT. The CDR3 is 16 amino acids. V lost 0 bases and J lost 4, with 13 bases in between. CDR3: CASSYSTGGAYNEQFF. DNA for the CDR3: TGTGCCAGCAGTTACTCGACCGGCGGGGCTTACAATGAGCAGTTCTTC.

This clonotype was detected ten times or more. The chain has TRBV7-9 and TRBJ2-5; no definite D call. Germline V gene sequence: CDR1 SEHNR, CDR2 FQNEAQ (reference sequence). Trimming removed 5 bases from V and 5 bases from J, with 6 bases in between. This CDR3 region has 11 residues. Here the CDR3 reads CASSILETQYF. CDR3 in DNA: TGTGCCAGCAGCATATTGGAGACCCAGTACTTC.

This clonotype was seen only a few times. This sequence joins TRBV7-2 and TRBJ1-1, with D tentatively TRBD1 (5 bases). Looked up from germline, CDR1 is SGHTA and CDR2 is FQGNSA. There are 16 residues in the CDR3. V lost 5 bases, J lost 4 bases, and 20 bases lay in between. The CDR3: CASSPPPGGRSTEAFF. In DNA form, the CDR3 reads TGTGCCAGCAGCCCGCCCCCCGGGGGTAGAAGCACTGAAGCTTTCTTT.

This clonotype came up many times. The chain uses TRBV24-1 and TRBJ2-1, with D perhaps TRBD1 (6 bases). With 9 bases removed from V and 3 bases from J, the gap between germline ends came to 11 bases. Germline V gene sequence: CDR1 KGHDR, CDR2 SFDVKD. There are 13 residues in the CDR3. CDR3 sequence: CATGRGGYNEQFF. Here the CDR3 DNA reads TGTGCCACCGGCAGGGGCGGCTACAATGAGCAGTTCTTC.